These T cell receptor beta chains were read from a single sample in a study of early T cells in non-severe SARS-CoV-2 infection. TCRdb re-derived calls from the 5' RACE reads in MiXCR, one entry per CDR3 protein. The sample contains over 80,000 distinct CDR3 sequences, 10% to 15% of which appear only once. The sample consisted of whole blood, taken at baseline. Receptor source: an adult who was a healthcare worker with PCR-confirmed SARS-CoV-2 infection or an uninfected control (not recorded which). The CDR3 runs from the conserved cysteine through the conserved F or W. Fields, in order: clone size, J gene, V gene, D gene, CDR3 protein, CDR3 DNA. A D gene is named only where the DNA matches it firmly. Size tells how often a clone was seen (once, few, many) or the class of an expanded clone, and some rows leave it out.

clone size: -
J gene: TRBJ1-5
V gene: TRBV7-8
D gene: TRBD1
CDR3 protein: CASSLLQGVYSNQPQHF
CDR3 DNA: TGTGCCAGCAGCTTACTCCAGGGGGTGTATAGCAATCAGCCCCAGCATTTT

clone size: few
J gene: TRBJ2-4
V gene: TRBV20-1
D gene: -
CDR3 protein: CSASSPGRAKNIQYF
CDR3 DNA: TGCAGTGCTAGTAGCCCAGGGCGAGCCAAAAACATTCAGTACTTC

clone size: -
J gene: TRBJ1-1
V gene: TRBV29-1
D gene: -
CDR3 protein: CSVVTPAPGVEAFF
CDR3 DNA: TGCAGCGTCGTAACTCCCGCTCCGGGGGTTGAAGCTTTCTTT

clone size: -
J gene: TRBJ2-3
V gene: TRBV7-9
D gene: -
CDR3 protein: CASSLATKTDTQYF
CDR3 DNA: TGTGCCAGCAGCTTAGCGACGAAGACAGATACGCAGTATTTT

clone size: -
J gene: TRBJ1-5
V gene: TRBV7-9
D gene: -
CDR3 protein: CASSFAGNQPQHF
CDR3 DNA: TGTGCCAGCAGCTTCGCGGGAAATCAGCCCCAGCATTTT

clone size: -
J gene: TRBJ2-1
V gene: TRBV3-1
D gene: TRBD2
CDR3 protein: CASRPMGGTNEQFF
CDR3 DNA: TGTGCCAGCCGCCCCATGGGGGGGACCAATGAGCAGTTCTTC

clone size: -
J gene: TRBJ2-5
V gene: TRBV29-1
D gene: TRBD2
CDR3 protein: CSVREAQETQYF
CDR3 DNA: TGCAGCGTCCGGGAGGCTCAAGAGACCCAGTACTTC

clone size: few
J gene: TRBJ2-7
V gene: TRBV6-5
D gene: -
CDR3 protein: CASSYTDTTYEQYF
CDR3 DNA: TGTGCCAGCAGTTACACTGACACCACCTACGAGCAGTACTTC

clone size: many
J gene: TRBJ1-1
V gene: TRBV29-1
D gene: -
CDR3 protein: CSVAALGTEAFF
CDR3 DNA: TGCAGCGTTGCGGCCCTCGGCACTGAAGCTTTCTTT

clone size: many
J gene: TRBJ2-7
V gene: TRBV11-3
D gene: -
CDR3 protein: CASSSDLGVYEQYF
CDR3 DNA: TGTGCCAGCAGCTCGGACCTGGGGGTTTACGAGCAGTACTTC

clone size: -
J gene: TRBJ2-1
V gene: TRBV12-3/TRBV12-4
D gene: TRBD2
CDR3 protein: CASSLVRRGGLTSGNIEQFF
CDR3 DNA: TGTGCCAGCAGTTTAGTCCGGAGGGGGGGTTTGACTAGCGGGAACATTGAGCAGTTCTTC

clone size: -
J gene: TRBJ2-1
V gene: TRBV7-2
D gene: TRBD2
CDR3 protein: CASSPQAGGLGEQFF
CDR3 DNA: TGTGCCAGCAGCCCCCAGGCGGGGGGGCTTGGTGAGCAGTTCTTC

clone size: -
J gene: TRBJ1-4
V gene: TRBV6-5
D gene: -
CDR3 protein: CASKRPNEKLFF
CDR3 DNA: TGTGCCAGCAAAAGACCTAATGAAAAACTGTTTTTT

clone size: few
J gene: TRBJ1-2
V gene: TRBV12-3/TRBV12-4
D gene: -
CDR3 protein: CASSLAVYGYTF
CDR3 DNA: TGTGCCAGCAGTTTGGCGGTTTATGGCTACACCTTC

clone size: -
J gene: TRBJ1-1
V gene: TRBV10-3
D gene: TRBD1
CDR3 protein: CAISDRGGRTEAFF
CDR3 DNA: TGTGCCATCAGCGACAGGGGAGGTCGCACTGAAGCTTTCTTT

clone size: few
J gene: TRBJ2-7
V gene: TRBV27
D gene: -
CDR3 protein: CASSYGLRQYF
CDR3 DNA: TGTGCCAGCAGTTATGGCCTAAGGCAGTACTTC